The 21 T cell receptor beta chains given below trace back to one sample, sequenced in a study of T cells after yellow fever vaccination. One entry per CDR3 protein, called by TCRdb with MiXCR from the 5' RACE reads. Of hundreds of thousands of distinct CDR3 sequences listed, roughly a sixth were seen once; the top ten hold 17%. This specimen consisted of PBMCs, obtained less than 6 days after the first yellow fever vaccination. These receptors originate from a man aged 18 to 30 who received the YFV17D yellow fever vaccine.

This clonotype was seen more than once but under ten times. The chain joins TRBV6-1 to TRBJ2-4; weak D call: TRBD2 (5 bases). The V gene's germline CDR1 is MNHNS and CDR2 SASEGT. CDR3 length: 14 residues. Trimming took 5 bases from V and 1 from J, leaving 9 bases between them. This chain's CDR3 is CASSRDRAKNIQYF. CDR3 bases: TGTGCCAGCAGTCGGGATCGGGCCAAAAACATTCAGTACTTC.

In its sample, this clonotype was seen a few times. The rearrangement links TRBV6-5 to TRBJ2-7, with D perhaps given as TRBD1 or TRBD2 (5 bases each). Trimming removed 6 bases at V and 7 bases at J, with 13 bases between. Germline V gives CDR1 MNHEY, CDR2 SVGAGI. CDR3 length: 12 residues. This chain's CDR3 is CASRWGPSEQYF. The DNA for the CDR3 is TGTGCCAGCAGGTGGGGACCCTCAGAGCAGTACTTC.

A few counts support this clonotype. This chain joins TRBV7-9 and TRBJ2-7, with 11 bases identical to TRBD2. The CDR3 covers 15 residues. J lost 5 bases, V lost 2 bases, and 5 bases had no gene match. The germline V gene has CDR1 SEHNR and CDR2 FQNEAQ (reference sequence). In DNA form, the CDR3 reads TGTGCCAGCAGCTTACCTCTAGCGGGGGGTGACGAGCAGTACTTC. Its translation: CASSLPLAGGDEQYF.

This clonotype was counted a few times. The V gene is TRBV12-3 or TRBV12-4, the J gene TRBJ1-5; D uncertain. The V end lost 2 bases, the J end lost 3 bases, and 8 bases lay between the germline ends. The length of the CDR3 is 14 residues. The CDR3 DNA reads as TGTGCCAGCAGTTTATCCGGGCTCAATCAGCCCCAGCATTTT. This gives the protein CASSLSGLNQPQHF.

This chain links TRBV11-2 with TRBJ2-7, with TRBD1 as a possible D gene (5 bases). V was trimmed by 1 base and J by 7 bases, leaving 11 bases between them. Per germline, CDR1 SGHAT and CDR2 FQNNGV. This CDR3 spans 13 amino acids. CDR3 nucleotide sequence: TGTGCCAGCAGCTTAGGGACACCGGGTGAGCAGTACGTC. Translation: CASSLGTPGEQYV.

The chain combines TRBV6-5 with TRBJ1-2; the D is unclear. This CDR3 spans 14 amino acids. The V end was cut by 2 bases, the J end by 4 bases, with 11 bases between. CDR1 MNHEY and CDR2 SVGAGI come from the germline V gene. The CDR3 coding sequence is TGTGCCAGCAGTTACGGACGGCATCTCTATGGCTACACCTTC. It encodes CASSYGRHLYGYTF.

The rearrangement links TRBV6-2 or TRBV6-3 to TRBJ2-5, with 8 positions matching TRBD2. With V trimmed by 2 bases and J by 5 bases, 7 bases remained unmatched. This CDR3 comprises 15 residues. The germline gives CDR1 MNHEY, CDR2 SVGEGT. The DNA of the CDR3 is TGTGCCAGCAGTTACACCGGGGGGGCCGGGGAGACCCAGTACTTC. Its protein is CASSYTGGAGETQYF.

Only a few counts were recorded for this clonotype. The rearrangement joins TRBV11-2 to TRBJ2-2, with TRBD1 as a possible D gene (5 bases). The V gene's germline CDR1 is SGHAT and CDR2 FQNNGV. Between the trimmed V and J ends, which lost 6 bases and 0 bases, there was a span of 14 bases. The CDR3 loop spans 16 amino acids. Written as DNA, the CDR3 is TGTGCCAGCAGGACCCCAGGGCAAACGAACACCGGGGAGCTGTTTTTT. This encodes CASRTPGQTNTGELFF.

As DNA, the CDR3 is TGTGCCAGCAGCTCCCTTAGCCGACAACTAACGGGGGACGAGACCCAGTACTTC. It encodes CASSSLSRQLTGDETQYF. The J gene is TRBJ2-5, the V gene TRBV11-2, with D tentatively TRBD2 (6 bases). CDR3 size: 18 residues. From germline, CDR1 is SGHAT and CDR2 FQNNGV. The V end lost 4 bases, the J end lost 5 bases, and 26 bases lay between the germline ends.

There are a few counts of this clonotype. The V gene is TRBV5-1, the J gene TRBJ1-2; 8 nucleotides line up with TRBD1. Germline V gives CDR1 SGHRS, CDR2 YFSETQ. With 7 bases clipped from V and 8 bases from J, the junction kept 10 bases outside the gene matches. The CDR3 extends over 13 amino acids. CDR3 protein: CASARQGINGYTF. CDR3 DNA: TGCGCCAGCGCGAGACAGGGGATAAACGGCTACACCTTC.

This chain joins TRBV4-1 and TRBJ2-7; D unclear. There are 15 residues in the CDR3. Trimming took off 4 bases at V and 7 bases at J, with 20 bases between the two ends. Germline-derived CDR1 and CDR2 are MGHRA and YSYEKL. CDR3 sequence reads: CASSPDPQPPVEQYF. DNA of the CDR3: TGCGCCAGCAGCCCCGACCCACAGCCGCCCGTTGAGCAGTACTTC.

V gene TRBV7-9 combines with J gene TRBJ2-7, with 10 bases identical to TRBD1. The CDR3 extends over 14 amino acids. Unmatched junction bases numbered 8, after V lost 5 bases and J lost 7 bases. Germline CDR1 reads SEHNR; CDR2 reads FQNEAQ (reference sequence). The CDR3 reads CASSPRDRGSEQYF. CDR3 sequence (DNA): TGTGCCAGCAGCCCTAGGGACAGGGGCTCTGAGCAGTACTTC. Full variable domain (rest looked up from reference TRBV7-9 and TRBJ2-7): DTGVSQNPRHKITKRGQNVTFRCDPISEHNRLYWYRQTLGQGPEFLTYFQNEAQLEKSRLLSDRFSAERPKGSFSTLEIQRTEQGDSAMYLCASSPRDRGSEQYFGPGTRLTVT.

CDR3 amino acids: CASSDGQINSPLHF. DNA of the CDR3: TGTGCCAGCAGCGACGGACAGATAAATTCACCCCTCCACTTT. The rearrangement links TRBV7-9 to TRBJ1-6; perhaps TRBD1 as D (6 bases). The V and J ends lost 5 bases and 7 bases respectively, with 12 bases between them. The CDR3 covers 14 residues. Germline assignment: CDR1 SEHNR and CDR2 FQNEAQ (reference sequence).

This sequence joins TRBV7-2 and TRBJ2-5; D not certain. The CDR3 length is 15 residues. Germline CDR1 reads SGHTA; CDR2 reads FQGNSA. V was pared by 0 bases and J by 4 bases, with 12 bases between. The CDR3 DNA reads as TGTGCCAGCAGCTTAGCTACCTTAAGACGAGAGACCCAGTACTTC. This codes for CASSLATLRRETQYF.

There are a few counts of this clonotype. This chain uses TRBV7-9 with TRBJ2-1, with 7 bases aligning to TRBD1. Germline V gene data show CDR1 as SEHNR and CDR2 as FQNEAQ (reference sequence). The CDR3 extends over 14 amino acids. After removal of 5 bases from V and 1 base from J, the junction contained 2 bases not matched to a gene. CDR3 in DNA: TGTGCCAGCAGCGAGGACAGGTCCTACAATGAGCAGTTCTTC. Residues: CASSEDRSYNEQFF.

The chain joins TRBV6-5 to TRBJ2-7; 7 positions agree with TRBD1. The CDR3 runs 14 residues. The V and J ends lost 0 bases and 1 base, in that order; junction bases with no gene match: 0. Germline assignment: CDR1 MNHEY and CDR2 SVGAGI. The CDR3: CASSYSGQSYEQYF. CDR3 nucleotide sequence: TGTGCCAGCAGTTACTCGGGACAGTCCTACGAGCAGTACTTC.

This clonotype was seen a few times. The chain's CDR3 is CASSRDRGLTQPQHF. In DNA form, the CDR3 reads TGTGCCAGCAGTAGGGACAGGGGTCTTACTCAGCCCCAGCATTTT. The gene calls are TRBV5-6 and TRBJ1-5; the match to TRBD1 covers 10 bases. The CDR3 is 15 residues long. The germline CDR1 and CDR2 sequences are SGHDT and YYEEEE. V lost 5 bases and J lost 6; bases outside the gene matches: 8.

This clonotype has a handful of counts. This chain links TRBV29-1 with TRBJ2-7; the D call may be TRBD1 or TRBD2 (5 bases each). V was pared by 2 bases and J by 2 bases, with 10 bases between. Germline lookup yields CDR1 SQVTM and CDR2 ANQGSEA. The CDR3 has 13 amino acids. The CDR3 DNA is TGCAGCGTTGAAACGGGACGAACCTACGAGCAGTACTTC. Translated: CSVETGRTYEQYF.

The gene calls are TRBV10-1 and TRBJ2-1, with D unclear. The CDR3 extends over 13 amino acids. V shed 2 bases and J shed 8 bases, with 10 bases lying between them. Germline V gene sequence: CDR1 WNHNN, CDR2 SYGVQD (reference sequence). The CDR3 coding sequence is TGCGCCAGCAGTGAGACAGCCTCCGATGAGCAGTTCTTC. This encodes CASSETASDEQFF.

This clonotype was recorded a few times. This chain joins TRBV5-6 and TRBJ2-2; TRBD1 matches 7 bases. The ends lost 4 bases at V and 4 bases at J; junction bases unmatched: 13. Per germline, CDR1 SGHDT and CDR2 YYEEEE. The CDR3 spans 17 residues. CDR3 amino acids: CASSGDSLMTRTGELFF. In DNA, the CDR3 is TGTGCCAGCAGCGGGGACAGCCTAATGACCCGCACCGGGGAGCTGTTTTTT.

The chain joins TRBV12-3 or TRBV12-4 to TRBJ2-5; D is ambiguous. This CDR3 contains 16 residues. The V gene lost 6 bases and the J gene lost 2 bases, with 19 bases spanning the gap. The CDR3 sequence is CASSPKVGRSQETQYF. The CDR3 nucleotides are TGTGCCAGCAGCCCGAAGGTGGGCCGATCTCAAGAGACCCAGTACTTC.